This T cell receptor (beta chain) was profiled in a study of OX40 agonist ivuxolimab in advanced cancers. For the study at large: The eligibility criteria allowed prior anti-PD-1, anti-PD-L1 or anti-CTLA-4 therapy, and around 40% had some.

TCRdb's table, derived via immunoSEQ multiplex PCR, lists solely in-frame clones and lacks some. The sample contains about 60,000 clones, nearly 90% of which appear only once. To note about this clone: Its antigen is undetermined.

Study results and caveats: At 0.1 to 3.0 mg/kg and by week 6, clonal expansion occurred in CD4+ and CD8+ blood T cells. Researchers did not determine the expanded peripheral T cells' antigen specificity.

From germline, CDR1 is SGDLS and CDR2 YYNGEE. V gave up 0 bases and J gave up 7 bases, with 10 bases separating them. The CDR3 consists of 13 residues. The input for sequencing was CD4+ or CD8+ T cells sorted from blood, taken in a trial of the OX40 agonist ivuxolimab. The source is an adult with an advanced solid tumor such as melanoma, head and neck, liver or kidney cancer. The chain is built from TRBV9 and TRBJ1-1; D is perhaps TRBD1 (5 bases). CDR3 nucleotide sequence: TGTGCCAGCAGCGTAGGGGGCGCGGGTGAAGCTTTCTTT. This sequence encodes CASSVGGAGEAFF.